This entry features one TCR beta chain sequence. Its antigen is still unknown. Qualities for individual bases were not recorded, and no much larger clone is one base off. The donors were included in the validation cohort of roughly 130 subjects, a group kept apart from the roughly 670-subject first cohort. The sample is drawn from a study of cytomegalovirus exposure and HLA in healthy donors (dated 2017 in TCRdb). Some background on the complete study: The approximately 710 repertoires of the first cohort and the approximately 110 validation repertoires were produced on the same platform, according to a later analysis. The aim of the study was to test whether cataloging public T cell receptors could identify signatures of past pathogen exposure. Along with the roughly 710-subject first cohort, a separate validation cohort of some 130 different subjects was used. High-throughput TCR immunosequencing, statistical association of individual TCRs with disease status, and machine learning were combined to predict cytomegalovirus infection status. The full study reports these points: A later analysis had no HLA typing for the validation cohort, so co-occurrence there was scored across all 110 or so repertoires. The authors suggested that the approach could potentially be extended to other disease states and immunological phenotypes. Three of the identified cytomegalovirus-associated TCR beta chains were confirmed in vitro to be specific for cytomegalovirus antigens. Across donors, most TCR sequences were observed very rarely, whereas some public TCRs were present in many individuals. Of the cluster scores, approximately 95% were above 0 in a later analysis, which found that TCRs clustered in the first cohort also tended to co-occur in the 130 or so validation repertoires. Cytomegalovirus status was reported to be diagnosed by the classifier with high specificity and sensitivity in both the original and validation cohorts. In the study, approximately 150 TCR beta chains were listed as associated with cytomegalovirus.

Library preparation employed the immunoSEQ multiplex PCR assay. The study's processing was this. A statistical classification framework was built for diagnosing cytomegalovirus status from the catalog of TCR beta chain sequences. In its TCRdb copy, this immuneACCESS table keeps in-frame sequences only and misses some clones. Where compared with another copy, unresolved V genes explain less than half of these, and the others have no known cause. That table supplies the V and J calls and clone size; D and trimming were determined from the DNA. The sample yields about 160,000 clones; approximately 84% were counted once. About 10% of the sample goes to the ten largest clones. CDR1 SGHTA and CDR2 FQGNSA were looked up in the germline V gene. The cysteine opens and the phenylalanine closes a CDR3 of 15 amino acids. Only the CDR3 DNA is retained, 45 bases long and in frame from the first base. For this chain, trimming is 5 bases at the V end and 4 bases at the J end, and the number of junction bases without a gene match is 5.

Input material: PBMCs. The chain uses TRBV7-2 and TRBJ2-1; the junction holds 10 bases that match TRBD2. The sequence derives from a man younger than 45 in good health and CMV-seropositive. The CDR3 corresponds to CASSPRTSGYNEQFF. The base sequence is TGTGCCAGCAGCCCGCGGACTAGCGGATACAATGAGCAGTTCTTC.